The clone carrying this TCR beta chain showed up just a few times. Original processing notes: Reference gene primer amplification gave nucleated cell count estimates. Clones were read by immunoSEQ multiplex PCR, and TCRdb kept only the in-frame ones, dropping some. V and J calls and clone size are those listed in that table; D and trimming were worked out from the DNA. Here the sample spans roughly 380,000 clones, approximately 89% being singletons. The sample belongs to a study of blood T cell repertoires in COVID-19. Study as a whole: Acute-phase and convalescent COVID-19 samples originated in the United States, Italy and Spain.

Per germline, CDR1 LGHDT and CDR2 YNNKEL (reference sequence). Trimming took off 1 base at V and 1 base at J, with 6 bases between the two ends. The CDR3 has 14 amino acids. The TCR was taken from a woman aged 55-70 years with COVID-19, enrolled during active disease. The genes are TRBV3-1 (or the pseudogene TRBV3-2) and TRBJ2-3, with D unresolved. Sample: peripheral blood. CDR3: CASSQVLGTDTQYF. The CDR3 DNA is TGTGCCAGCAGCCAAGTGCTAGGCACAGATACGCAGTATTTT.